These 24 T cell receptor beta chains share one sample of origin, sequenced in a study of molecular identifiers for immune sequencing clone quantification. TCRdb re-derived calls from the PCR reads in MiXCR, one entry per CDR3 protein. This table holds approximately 500,000 distinct CDR3 sequences, about a fifth found once. The sample comprised naive CD8+ T cells from blood, with Jurkat cell RNA spiked in. Documented subset: FACS-sorted CD8+CD4-CCR7+CD45RA+ naive T cells. Receptors were obtained from a human donor in good health. Some libraries in this study had Jurkat cell RNA spiked in.

This clonotype showed up just once. The chain is built from TRBV28 and TRBJ2-7; TRBD2 matches at 9 bases. Germline-derived CDR1 and CDR2 are MDHEN and SYDVKM. There are 14 residues in the CDR3. Trimming removed 5 bases from V and 6 bases from J; junction bases left unmatched: 8. The CDR3 region is CASSPLSGSCEQYF. In nucleotides, the CDR3 is TGTGCCAGCAGTCCCCTTAGCGGGAGTTGCGAGCAGTACTTC.

This clonotype was picked up a small number of times. This chain connects TRBV20-1 to TRBJ2-5; D is ambiguous. Deletions cut 2 bases from V and 5 bases from J, with 12 bases between. Germline V lookup: CDR1 DFQATT, CDR2 SNEGSKA (reference sequence). The CDR3 loop spans 13 amino acids. This CDR3 is CSARPGLGETQYF. The CDR3 region has the DNA TGCAGTGCTAGACCGGGTTTGGGGGAGACCCAGTACTTC.

This clonotype has a count of ten or more. The chain combines TRBV28 with TRBJ2-5; the D gene is possibly TRBD2 (5 bases). CDR3 size: 12 residues. Germline CDR1 is MDHEN and CDR2 is SYDVKM. V was shortened by 6 bases and J by 6 bases, with 11 bases between the two germline ends. CDR3 DNA sequence: TGTGCCAGCAGCTCGAACGGGAAGACCCAGTACTTC. Amino acid sequence: CASSSNGKTQYF.

With respect to this clonotype: This may arise from a read error, as a much more abundant clone is one base away. The chain is built from TRBV27 and TRBJ2-7; D ambiguous. The CDR3 totals 15 residues. Germline CDR1 reads MNHEY; CDR2 reads SMNVEV (reference sequence). Trimming left V 3 bases short and J 1 base short, with 13 bases between. CDR3 amino acids: CASSFRPDGSYEQYF. CDR3 nucleotide sequence: TGTGCCAGCAGTTTTCGGCCGGACGGATCCTACGAGCAGTACTTC.

The table lists this clonotype with many counts. The chain is built from TRBV7-4 and TRBJ2-1, with 10 bases lining up with TRBD2. Looked up from germline, CDR1 is SGHVT and CDR2 is SQSDAQ. This CDR3 is 17 amino acids long. The ends lost 3 bases at V and 4 bases at J; junction bases unmatched: 9. As DNA, the CDR3 is TGTGCCAGCAGCTTGGGGCAAGCGGGGGGGCCTTACAATGAGCAGTTCTTC. Translating gives CASSLGQAGGPYNEQFF.

This clonotype was recorded at least ten times. The chain joins TRBV5-1 to TRBJ1-1; no reliable D call. This CDR3 is 18 amino acids long. Trimming removed 0 bases from V and 1 base from J, with 19 bases in between. The germline gives CDR1 SGHRS, CDR2 YFSETQ. CDR3 region: CASSLVGLSASTNTEAFF. The CDR3 DNA reads TGCGCCAGCAGCTTGGTTGGATTATCGGCCAGCACGAACACTGAAGCTTTCTTT.

This clonotype was seen more than once but under ten times. The V and J genes are TRBV4-2 and TRBJ2-7, with D possibly matching TRBD1 (6 bases). The V gene's germline CDR1 is LGHNA and CDR2 YNFKEQ. Trimming took off 0 bases at V and 3 bases at J, with 21 bases between the two ends. The CDR3 runs 18 residues. CDR3 loop: CASSQDLGLGGPLYEQYF. DNA for the CDR3: TGTGCCAGCAGCCAAGATCTTGGGCTAGGGGGTCCACTCTACGAGCAGTACTTC.

With regard to this clonotype: Compared with germline, one end of the junction differs, possibly owing to a read error. The chain has TRBV19 and TRBJ1-1; D not resolved. Germline V gene data show CDR1 as LNHDA and CDR2 as SQIVND (reference sequence). This CDR3 comprises 12 residues. The CDR3 sequence is CANSIQNTEAFF. The CDR3 DNA reads as TGTGCCAATAGTATTCAGAACACTGAAGCTTTCTTT.

The sample holds many counts of this clonotype. V usage is TRBV20-1 and J usage is TRBJ2-7; no firm D call. Trimming left V 5 bases short and J 2 bases short, with 16 bases between. The CDR3 totals 14 residues. Germline CDR1 reads DFQATT; CDR2 reads SNEGSKA (reference sequence). CDR3 DNA: TGCAGTGCTCGGTTCGCGCTGCCCACCTACGAGCAGTACTTC. Translation: CSARFALPTYEQYF.

The chain recombines TRBV7-9 with TRBJ2-1, with 7 positions matching TRBD2. The CDR3 runs to 14 residues. V trimming: 6 bases; J trimming: 5 bases; junction bases outside the gene matches: 7. Germline assignment: CDR1 SEHNR and CDR2 FQNEAQ (reference sequence). As DNA, the CDR3 is TGTGCCAGCAGTTGGACTAGTGGGAACAATGAGCAGTTCTTC. Its protein product is CASSWTSGNNEQFF.

This clonotype was found many times. V gene TRBV7-9 combines with J gene TRBJ1-4; a possible D gene is TRBD1 (6 bases). Between the trimmed V and J ends, which lost 4 bases and 4 bases, there was a span of 19 bases. This CDR3 has 17 amino acids. The germline V gene has CDR1 SEHNR and CDR2 FQNEAQ (reference sequence). The CDR3 sequence: CASSSERGQPDNEKLFF. The CDR3 nucleotides read TGTGCCAGCAGCTCCGAGCGAGGACAGCCAGATAATGAAAAACTGTTTTTT. The full variable domain, completed using reference TRBV7-9 and TRBJ1-4, is DTGVSQNPRHKITKRGQNVTFRCDPISEHNRLYWYRQTLGQGPEFLTYFQNEAQLEKSRLLSDRFSAERPKGSFSTLEIQRTEQGDSAMYLCASSSERGQPDNEKLFFGSGTQLSVL.

The chain couples TRBV6-5 to TRBJ2-2, with a possible D match to TRBD1 (6 bases). V lost 5 bases, J lost 7 bases, and 8 bases lay in between. This CDR3 spans 12 amino acids. Germline V gives CDR1 MNHEY, CDR2 SVGAGI. The CDR3 is CASSADSGELFF. CDR3 in DNA: TGTGCCAGCAGTGCGGACAGCGGGGAGCTGTTTTTT.

This rearrangement joins TRBV6-2 or TRBV6-3 to TRBJ1-5, with 10 nucleotides matching TRBD1. Per germline, CDR1 MNHEY and CDR2 SVGEGT. The CDR3 runs to 16 residues. Trimming took 6 bases from V and 1 from J; bases not matched to a gene: 6. The CDR3 DNA follows: TGTGCCAGCAGGAGACAGGGGGCGTCGAGCAATCAGCCCCAGCATTTT. Its protein is CASRRQGASSNQPQHF.

As to this clonotype: Being one base from a much bigger clone, this may be a read error. The V call is TRBV20-1, the J call TRBJ2-7; 7 positions agree with TRBD2. Germline V gives CDR1 DFQATT, CDR2 SNEGSKA (reference sequence). The V and J ends lost 5 bases and 0 bases, in that order; junction bases with no gene match: 10. The CDR3 totals 15 residues. CDR3 sequence: CSAEPGGGNSYEQYF. DNA of the CDR3: TGCAGTGCTGAACCTGGCGGGGGAAACTCCTACGAGCAGTACTTC.

The chain employs TRBV6-2 or TRBV6-3 and TRBJ1-2, with D tentatively TRBD1 (6 bases). CDR1 and CDR2 (germline): MNHEY, SVGEGT. Trimming pared 7 bases from V and 2 bases from J, leaving 17 bases between. The CDR3 has 15 residues. The CDR3 loop is CASNPETGENYGYTF. CDR3 DNA sequence: TGTGCCAGCAACCCGGAGACAGGCGAAAACTATGGCTACACCTTC.

V gene TRBV20-1 combines with J gene TRBJ2-7; 10 nucleotides agree with TRBD2. Germline loops: CDR1 DFQATT, CDR2 SNEGSKA (reference sequence). The CDR3 has 15 amino acids. Trimming removed 3 bases from V and 3 bases from J; junction bases left unmatched: 8. This chain's CDR3 is CSASALAGVRYEQYF. CDR3 in DNA: TGCAGTGCTAGTGCGCTAGCGGGAGTTCGCTACGAGCAGTACTTC.

V and J are TRBV4-3 and TRBJ2-1; TRBD2 matches 7 bases. Germline CDR1 reads LGHNA; CDR2 reads YSLEER. The V segment lost 2 bases and the J segment 2 bases; nucleotides outside the gene matches: 3. The CDR3 sequence is 15 residues long. Here the CDR3 reads CASSQTRGAYNEQFF. CDR3 bases: TGCGCCAGCAGCCAAACACGGGGGGCCTACAATGAGCAGTTCTTC.

The J gene is TRBJ1-5, the V gene TRBV10-2; D not resolved. V dropped 3 bases and J dropped 3 bases, with 9 bases sitting between them. The CDR3 extends over 14 amino acids. Per the germline V gene, CDR1 is WSHSY and CDR2 is SAAADI. Written as DNA, the CDR3 is TGCGCCAGCAGTGACGCGACGGTCAATCAGCCCCAGCATTTT. Its protein is CASSDATVNQPQHF.

The J gene is TRBJ2-3, the V gene TRBV5-4; TRBD2 agrees at 10 bases. The V and J ends lost 6 bases and 4 bases, in that order; junction bases with no gene match: 11. CDR1 SGHNT and CDR2 YYREEE come from the germline V gene (reference sequence). This CDR3 has 16 amino acids. The CDR3, as DNA: TGTGCCAGCAACGTACTAGCGGGGACGGGCGCAGATACGCAGTATTTT. This sequence encodes CASNVLAGTGADTQYF.

This clonotype came up a few times. The chain is built from TRBV7-8 and TRBJ2-1; 7 nucleotides agree with TRBD2. V lost 3 bases to trimming and J lost 5 bases; unmatched junction nucleotides: 13. Looked up from germline, CDR1 is SGHVS and CDR2 is FQNEAQ. The CDR3 is 17 residues long. The CDR3 bases are TGTGCCAGCAGCTTCGGACTAGTTTATTACCCCGACAATGAGCAGTTCTTC. Protein sequence: CASSFGLVYYPDNEQFF.

This clonotype was recorded many times. This rearrangement joins TRBV7-8 to TRBJ2-3; 7 positions agree with TRBD1. Germline-derived CDR1 and CDR2 are SGHVS and FQNEAQ. The CDR3 is made up of 15 amino acids. The J segment lost 2 bases and the V segment lost 3 bases, leaving 5 bases of the junction unmatched. CDR3: CASSLDRSYTDTQYF. The CDR3, as DNA: TGTGCCAGCAGCTTGGACAGGTCCTACACAGATACGCAGTATTTT.

Concerning this clonotype itself: A clone one base away is much larger, so this may be a read error. V gene TRBV30 combines with J gene TRBJ2-7; TRBD1 aligns across 10 bases. This CDR3 is 11 amino acids long. Germline lookup yields CDR1 GTSNPN and CDR2 SVGIG (reference sequence). Written as DNA, the CDR3 is TGTGCCTGGGGGACAGGGGACGAGCGGTACTTC. This translates into CAWGTGDERYF.

The chain has TRBV21-1 and TRBJ1-5; the table assigns TRBD1, which was not confirmed against the DNA. TRBV21-1 is annotated as a pseudogene. CDR3 length: 17 residues. CDR3 sequence (DNA): TGTGCCAGCAGAAGCCAGAGGGGCGCCTATAGCAATCAGCCCCAGCATTTT. This codes for CASRSQRGAYSNQPQHF.

The chain couples TRBV6-2 or TRBV6-3 to TRBJ2-7; D possibly corresponds to TRBD1 (6 bases). V lost 6 bases, J lost 6 bases, and 12 bases lay in between. Per the germline V gene, CDR1 is MNHEY and CDR2 is SVGEGT. This CDR3 comprises 12 residues. CDR3 nucleotide sequence: TGTGCCAGCAGATTCCCCAGGGGCGAGCAGTACTTC. Residues: CASRFPRGEQYF.